The entry that follows covers one TCR beta chain sequence. The entry originates in a study of blood T cell repertoires in COVID-19. Across the study: The United States, Italy and Spain supplied acute and convalescent COVID-19 samples. T cells, B-cell-depleted T cells, or PBMCs supplied cDNA or gDNA.

Germline assignment: CDR1 SGDLS and CDR2 YYNGEE. Trimming removed 3 bases from V and 6 bases from J; junction bases left unmatched: 14. The CDR3 extends over 17 amino acids. In the authors' workflow: Estimation of nucleated cell counts relied on the amplification of reference gene primers. Assay: immunoSEQ multiplex PCR; the TCRdb copy retains only in-frame clones and omits some. V, J and clone size reflect that table, while D and trimming were determined from the DNA. The sample holds around 300,000 clones, around 86% seen once. This sequence originates from a middle-aged woman who had recovered from COVID-19. The specimen sequenced was peripheral blood. V is TRBV9 and J is TRBJ1-2, with 10 positions matching TRBD1. In DNA, the CDR3 is TGTGCCAGCAGCGGGCCCCTCCTTGGACAGGGGGACAATGGCTACACCTTC. The encoded protein is CASSGPLLGQGDNGYTF.